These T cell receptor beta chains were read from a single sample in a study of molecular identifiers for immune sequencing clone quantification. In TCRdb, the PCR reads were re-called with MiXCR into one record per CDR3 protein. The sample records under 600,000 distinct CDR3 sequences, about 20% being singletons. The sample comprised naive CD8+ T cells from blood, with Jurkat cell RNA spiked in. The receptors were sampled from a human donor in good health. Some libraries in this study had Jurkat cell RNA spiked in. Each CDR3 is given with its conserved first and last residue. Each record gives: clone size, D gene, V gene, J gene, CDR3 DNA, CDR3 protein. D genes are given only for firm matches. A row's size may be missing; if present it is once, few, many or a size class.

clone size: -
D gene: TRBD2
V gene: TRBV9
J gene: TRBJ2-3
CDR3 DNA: TGTGCCAGTAGCGGCAGCGGGACTAGCACAGATACGCAGTATTTT
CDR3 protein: CASSGSGTSTDTQYF

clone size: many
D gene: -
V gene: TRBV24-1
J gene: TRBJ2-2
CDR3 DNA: TGTGCCACCGGCAGAAACACCGGGGAGCTGTTTTTT
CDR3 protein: CATGRNTGELFF

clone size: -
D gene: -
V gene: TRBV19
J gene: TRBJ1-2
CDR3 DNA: TGTGCCAGTAGTATAGGGTCAGGGTATACGCATGGCTACACCTTC
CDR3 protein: CASSIGSGYTHGYTF

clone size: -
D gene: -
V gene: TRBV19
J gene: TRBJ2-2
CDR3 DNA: TGTGCCAGTAGTATCGGACAAAGCACCGGGGAGCTGTTTTTT
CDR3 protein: CASSIGQSTGELFF

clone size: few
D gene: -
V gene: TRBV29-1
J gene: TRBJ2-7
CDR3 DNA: TGCAGCGTTGAAGCCGCGGACAGCCTCTCCTACGAGCAGTACTTC
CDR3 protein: CSVEAADSLSYEQYF

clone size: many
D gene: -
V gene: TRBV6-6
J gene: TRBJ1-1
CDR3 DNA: TGTGCCAGCAGTTACTCAGGGTCGGATGAAGCTTTCTTT
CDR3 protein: CASSYSGSDEAFF

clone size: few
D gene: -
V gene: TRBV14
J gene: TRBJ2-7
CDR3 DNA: TGTGCCAGCAGCCCCGAAGGGTATGGCAGGGTAGGACTGAGCGAGCAGTACTTC
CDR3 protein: CASSPEGYGRVGLSEQYF

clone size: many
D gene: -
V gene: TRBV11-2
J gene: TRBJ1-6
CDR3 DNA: TGTGCCAGCAGTTTAAGGGATGGGGCTTCGTATAATTCACCCCTCCACTTT
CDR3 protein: CASSLRDGASYNSPLHF

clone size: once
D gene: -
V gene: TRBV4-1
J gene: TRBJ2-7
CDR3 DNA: TGCACCAGCAGCCAAGGGGCAGGAACCTACGAGCAGTACTTC
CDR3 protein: CTSSQGAGTYEQYF

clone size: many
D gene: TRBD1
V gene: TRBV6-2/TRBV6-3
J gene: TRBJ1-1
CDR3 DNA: TGTGCCAGCAGGCCGGACAGGGGTTACACTGAAGCTTTCTTT
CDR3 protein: CASRPDRGYTEAFF

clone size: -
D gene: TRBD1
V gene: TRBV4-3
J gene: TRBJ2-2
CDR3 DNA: TGCGCCAGCAGCCAAGACCCGGACAGGGGGGGCACCGGGGAGCTGTTTTTT
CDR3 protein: CASSQDPDRGGTGELFF

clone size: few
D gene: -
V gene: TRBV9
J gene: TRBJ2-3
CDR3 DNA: TGTGCCAGCAGCGCCTGGCCGTGGGCGACAGATACGCAGTATTTT
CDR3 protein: CASSAWPWATDTQYF

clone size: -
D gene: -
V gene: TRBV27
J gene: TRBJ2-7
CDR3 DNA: TGTGCCAGCAGTTTTCAGCGGTCCTACGAGCAGTACTTC
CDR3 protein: CASSFQRSYEQYF

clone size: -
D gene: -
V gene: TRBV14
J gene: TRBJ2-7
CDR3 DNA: TGTGCCAGCAGCCACCTAGGATACGAGCAGTACTTC
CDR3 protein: CASSHLGYEQYF

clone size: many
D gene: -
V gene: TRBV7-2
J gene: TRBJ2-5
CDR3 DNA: TGTGCCAGCAGCACCGGACTGGGTCAAGAGACCCAGTACTTC
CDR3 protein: CASSTGLGQETQYF

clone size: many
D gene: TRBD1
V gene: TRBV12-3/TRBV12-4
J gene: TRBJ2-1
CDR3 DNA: TGTGCCAGCAGTCGGACAGGCCTCTCCTACAATGAGCAGTTCTTC
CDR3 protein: CASSRTGLSYNEQFF

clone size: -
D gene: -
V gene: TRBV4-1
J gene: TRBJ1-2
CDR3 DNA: TGCGCCAGCAGCCAAGATCCAGGGTCAGGGGGCTACACCTTC
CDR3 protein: CASSQDPGSGGYTF

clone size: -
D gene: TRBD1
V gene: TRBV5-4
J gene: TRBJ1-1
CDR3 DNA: TGTGTCAGCAGCCCCCCCCGACAGGGGCCACAGGAAGCTTTCTTT
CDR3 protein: CVSSPPRQGPQEAFF

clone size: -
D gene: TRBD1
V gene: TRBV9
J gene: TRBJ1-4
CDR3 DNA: TGTGCCAGCAGCGTAGAAGGGACAGATAATGAAAAACTGTTTTTT
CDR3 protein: CASSVEGTDNEKLFF

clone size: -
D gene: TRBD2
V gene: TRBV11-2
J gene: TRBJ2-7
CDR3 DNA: TGTGCCAGCAGCTTAGGGTCGGGGGGGTTCTACGAGCAGTACTTC
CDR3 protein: CASSLGSGGFYEQYF

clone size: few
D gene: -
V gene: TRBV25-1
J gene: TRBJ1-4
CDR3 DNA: TGTGCCAGCAGCCCCCTAAGGGAGACTAATGAAAAACTGTTTTTT
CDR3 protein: CASSPLRETNEKLFF

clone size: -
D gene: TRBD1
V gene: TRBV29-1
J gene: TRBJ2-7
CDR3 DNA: TGCAGCGTTGAAGTAGGACAGGCCTCCTACGAGCAGTACTTC
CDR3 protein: CSVEVGQASYEQYF

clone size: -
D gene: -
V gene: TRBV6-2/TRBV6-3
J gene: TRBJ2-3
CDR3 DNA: TGTGCCAGCAGCACGGTGGGCAGGGGCACAGATACGCAGTATTTT
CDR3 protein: CASSTVGRGTDTQYF

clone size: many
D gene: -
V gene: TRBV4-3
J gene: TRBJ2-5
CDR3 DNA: TGCGCCAGCAGCAACAGTAGGGAAGAGACCCAGTACTTC
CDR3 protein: CASSNSREETQYF

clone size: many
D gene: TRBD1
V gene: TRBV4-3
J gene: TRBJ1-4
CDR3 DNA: TGCGCCAGCAGCCAAGGGACAGGGCCTAATGAAAAACTGTTTTTT
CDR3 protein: CASSQGTGPNEKLFF

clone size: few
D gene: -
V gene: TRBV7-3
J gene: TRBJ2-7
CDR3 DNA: TGTGCCAGCAGCCCGACTGGGCTAGCTGGTGACGAGCAGTACTTC
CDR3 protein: CASSPTGLAGDEQYF

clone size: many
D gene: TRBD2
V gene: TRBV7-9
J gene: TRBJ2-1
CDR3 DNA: TGTGCCAGCAGCCTGACTAGCGGTCACAATGAGCAGTTCTTC
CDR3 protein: CASSLTSGHNEQFF

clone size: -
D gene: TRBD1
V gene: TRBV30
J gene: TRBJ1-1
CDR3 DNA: TGTGCCTGGACGACAGGGTTCACTGAAGCTTTCTTT
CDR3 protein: CAWTTGFTEAFF

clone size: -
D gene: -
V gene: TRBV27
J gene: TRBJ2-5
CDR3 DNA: TGTGCCAGCAGTTTATCCCCGGAGACTCGGTGGGAGACCCAGTACTTC
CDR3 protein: CASSLSPETRWETQYF

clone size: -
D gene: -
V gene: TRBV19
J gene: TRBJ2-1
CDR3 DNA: TGTGCCAGTAGTAAGGACCCGCCCTCCTACAATGAGCAGTTCTTC
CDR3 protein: CASSKDPPSYNEQFF

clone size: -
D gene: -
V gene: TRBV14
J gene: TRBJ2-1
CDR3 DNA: TGTGCCAGCAGCCAAGATTCGGGAATTGGAGACAATGAGCAGTTCTTC
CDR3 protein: CASSQDSGIGDNEQFF

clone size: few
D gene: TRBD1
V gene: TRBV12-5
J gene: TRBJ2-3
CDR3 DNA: TGTGCTAGTGGTAACGACAGGGACAGCGTAGATACGCAGTATTTT
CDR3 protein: CASGNDRDSVDTQYF

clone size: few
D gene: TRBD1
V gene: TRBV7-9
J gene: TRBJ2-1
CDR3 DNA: TGTGCCAGCAGCTTAGTTACAGGGGGCTTGGACAATGAGCAGTTCTTC
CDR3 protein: CASSLVTGGLDNEQFF

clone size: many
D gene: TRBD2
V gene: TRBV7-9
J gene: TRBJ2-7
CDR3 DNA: TGTGCCAGCAGCCCTAGCGGGGGACTTCCTACCGAGCAGTACTTC
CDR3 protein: CASSPSGGLPTEQYF

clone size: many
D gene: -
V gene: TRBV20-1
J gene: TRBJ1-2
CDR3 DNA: TGCAGTGCTTTGACAGTTTCAGCTAACTATGGCTACACCTTC
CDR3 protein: CSALTVSANYGYTF

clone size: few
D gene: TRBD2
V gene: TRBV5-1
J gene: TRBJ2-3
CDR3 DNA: TGCGCCAGCAGCTCAAGGACTAGCGGGGCAGGTACGCAGTATTTT
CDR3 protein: CASSSRTSGAGTQYF

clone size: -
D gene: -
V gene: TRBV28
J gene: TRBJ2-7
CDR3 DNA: TGTGCCAGCAGTTTATCTAGATCCTCAGACTACGAGCAGTACTTC
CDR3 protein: CASSLSRSSDYEQYF

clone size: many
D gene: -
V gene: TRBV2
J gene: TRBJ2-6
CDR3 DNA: TGTGCCACTTTGACGGTTCCTGACTCTGGGGCCAACGTCCTGACTTTC
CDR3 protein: CATLTVPDSGANVLTF

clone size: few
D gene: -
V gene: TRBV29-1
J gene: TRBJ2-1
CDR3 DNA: TGCAGCGTTGAAGGGTTCGCCTACAATGAGCAGTTCTTC
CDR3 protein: CSVEGFAYNEQFF

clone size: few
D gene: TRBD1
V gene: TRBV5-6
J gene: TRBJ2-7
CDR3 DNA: TGTGCCAGCAGCACCAGACAGGGGCTCGACTTGAGCGAGCAGTACTTC
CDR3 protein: CASSTRQGLDLSEQYF

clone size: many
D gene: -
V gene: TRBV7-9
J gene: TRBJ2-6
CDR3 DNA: TGTGCCAGCAGCTTAGAGAGACACCCGCTTGGGGCCAACGTCCTGACTTTC
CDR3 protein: CASSLERHPLGANVLTF

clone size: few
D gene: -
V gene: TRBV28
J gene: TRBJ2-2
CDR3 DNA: TGTGCCAGCAGTCCAAGGGCAGGCAACACCGGGGAGCTGTTTTTT
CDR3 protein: CASSPRAGNTGELFF

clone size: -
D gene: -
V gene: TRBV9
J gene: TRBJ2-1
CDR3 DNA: TGTGCCAGCAACAAAGGGGACATCTCCTACAATGAGCAGTTCTTC
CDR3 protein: CASNKGDISYNEQFF

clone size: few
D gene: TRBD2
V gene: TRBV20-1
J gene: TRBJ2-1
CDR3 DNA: TGCAGTGCTAGGTTAGCGGGCAGTGAGCAGTTCTTC
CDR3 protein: CSARLAGSEQFF